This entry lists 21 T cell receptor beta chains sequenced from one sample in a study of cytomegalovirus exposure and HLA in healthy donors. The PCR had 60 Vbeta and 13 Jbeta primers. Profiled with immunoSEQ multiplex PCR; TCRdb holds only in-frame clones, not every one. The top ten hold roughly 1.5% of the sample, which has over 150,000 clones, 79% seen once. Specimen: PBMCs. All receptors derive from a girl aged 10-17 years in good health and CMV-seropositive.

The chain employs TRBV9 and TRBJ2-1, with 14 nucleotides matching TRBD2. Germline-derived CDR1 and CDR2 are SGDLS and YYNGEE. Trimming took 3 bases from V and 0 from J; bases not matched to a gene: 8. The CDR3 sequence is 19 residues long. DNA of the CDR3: TGTGCCAGCAGCGCCGGGACTAGCGGGGGCTTCAACTCCTACAATGAGCAGTTCTTC. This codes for CASSAGTSGGFNSYNEQFF. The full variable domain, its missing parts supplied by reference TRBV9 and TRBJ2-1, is DSGVTQTPKHLITATGQRVTLRCSPRSGDLSVYWYQQSLDQGLQFLIQYYNGEERAKGNILERFSAQQFPDLHSELNLSSLELGDSALYFCASSAGTSGGFNSYNEQFFGPGTRLTVL.

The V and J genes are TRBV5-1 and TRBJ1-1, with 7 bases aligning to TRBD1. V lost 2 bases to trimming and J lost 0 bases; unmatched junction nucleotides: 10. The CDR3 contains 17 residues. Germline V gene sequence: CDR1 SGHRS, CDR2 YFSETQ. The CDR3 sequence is CASSLSGGAPMNTEAFF. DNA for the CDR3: TGCGCCAGCAGCTTATCAGGGGGAGCCCCTATGAACACTGAAGCTTTCTTT.

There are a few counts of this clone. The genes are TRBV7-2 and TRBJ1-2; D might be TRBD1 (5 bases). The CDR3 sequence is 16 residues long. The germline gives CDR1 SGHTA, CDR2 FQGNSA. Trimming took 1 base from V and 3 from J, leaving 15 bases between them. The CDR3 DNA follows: TGTGCCAGCAGCTTAGGTGTTAGGGGCAGGGACTATGGCTACACCTTC. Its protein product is CASSLGVRGRDYGYTF.

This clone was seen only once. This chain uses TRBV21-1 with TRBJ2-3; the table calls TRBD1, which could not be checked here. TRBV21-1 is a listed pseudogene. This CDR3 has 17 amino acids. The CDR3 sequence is CASSKELTRQGLVTQYF. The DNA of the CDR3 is TGTGCCAGCAGCAAAGAGCTGACGCGCCAGGGTTTAGTTACGCAGTATTTT.

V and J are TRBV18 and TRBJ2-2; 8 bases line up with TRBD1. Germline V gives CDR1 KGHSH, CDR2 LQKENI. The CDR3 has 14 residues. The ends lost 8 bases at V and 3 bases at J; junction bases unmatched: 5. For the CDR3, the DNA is TGTGCCAGCGCGGACAGGGAGTACACCGGGGAGCTGTTTTTT. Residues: CASADREYTGELFF.

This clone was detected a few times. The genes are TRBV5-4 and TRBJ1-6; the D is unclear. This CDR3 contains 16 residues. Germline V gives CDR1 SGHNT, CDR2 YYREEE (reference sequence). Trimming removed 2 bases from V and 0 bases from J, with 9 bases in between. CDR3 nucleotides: TGTGCCAGCAGCTTCGAGCTGAACTCCTATAATTCACCCCTCCACTTT. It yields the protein CASSFELNSYNSPLHF.

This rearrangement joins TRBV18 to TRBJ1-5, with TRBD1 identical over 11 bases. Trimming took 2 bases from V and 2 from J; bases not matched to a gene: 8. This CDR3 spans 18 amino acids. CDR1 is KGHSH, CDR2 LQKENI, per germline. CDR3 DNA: TGTGCCAGCTCACCAGTCACGGACAGGGGGCTGGGCAATCAGCCCCAGCATTTT. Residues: CASSPVTDRGLGNQPQHF.

In DNA form, the CDR3 reads TGTGCCAGCATTCGGACAGGGGGTTTCTATGGCTACACCTTC. It yields the protein CASIRTGGFYGYTF. V is TRBV6-5 and J is TRBJ1-2; 10 nucleotides line up with TRBD1. CDR1 and CDR2 (germline): MNHEY, SVGAGI. The length of the CDR3 is 14 residues. V lost 7 bases, J lost 4 bases, and 6 bases stayed unmatched.

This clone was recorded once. CDR3 DNA sequence: TGTGCCAGCCGGGACAGTAATCAGCCCCAGCATTTT. Amino acid sequence: CASRDSNQPQHF. The gene calls are TRBV19 and TRBJ1-5; 7 bases align to TRBD1. CDR3 size: 12 residues. V lost 9 bases, J lost 4 bases, and 3 bases stayed unmatched. The germline V gene has CDR1 LNHDA and CDR2 SQIVND (reference sequence).

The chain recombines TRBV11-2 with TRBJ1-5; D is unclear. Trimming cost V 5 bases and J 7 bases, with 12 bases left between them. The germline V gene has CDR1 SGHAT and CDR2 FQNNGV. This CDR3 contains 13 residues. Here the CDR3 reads CASSPGLYQPQHF. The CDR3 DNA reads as TGTGCCAGCAGCCCAGGATTATACCAGCCCCAGCATTTT. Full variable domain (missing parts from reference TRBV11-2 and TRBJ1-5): EAGVAQSPRYKIIEKRQSVAFWCNPISGHATLYWYQQILGQGPKLLIQFQNNGVVDDSQLPKDRFSAERLKGVDSTLKIQPAKLEDSAVYLCASSPGLYQPQHFGDGTRLSIL.

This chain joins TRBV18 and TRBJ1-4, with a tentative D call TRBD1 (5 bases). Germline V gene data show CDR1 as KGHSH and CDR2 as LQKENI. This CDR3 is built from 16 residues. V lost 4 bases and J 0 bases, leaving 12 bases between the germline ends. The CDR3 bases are TGTGCCAGCTCACTCCAGGGATTGTCAACTAATGAAAAACTGTTTTTT. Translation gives CASSLQGLSTNEKLFF.

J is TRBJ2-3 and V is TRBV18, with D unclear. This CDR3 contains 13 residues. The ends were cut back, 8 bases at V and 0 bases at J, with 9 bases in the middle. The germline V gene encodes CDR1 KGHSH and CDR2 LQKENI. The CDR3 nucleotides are TGTGCCAGCACTACTCCTAGCACAGATACGCAGTATTTT. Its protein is CASTTPSTDTQYF.

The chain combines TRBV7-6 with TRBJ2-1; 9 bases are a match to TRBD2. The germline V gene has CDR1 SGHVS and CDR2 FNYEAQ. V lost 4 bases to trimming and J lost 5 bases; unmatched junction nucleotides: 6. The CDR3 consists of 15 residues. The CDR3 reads CASSSERGEHNEQFF. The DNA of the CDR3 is TGTGCCAGCAGCTCCGAGCGGGGGGAACACAATGAGCAGTTCTTC.

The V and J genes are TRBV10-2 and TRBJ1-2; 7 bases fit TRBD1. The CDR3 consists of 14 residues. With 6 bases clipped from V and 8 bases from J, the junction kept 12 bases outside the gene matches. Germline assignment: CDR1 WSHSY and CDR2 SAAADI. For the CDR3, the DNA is TGCGCCAGCAGAGAGACAGGGTGGTTTCGGGGCTACACCTTC. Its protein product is CASRETGWFRGYTF.

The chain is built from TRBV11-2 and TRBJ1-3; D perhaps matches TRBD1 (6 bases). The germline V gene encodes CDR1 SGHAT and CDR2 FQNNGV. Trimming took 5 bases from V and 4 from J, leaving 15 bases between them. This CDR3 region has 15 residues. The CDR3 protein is CASSQWGGAGNTIYF. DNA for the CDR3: TGTGCCAGCAGCCAGTGGGGGGGCGCGGGAAACACCATATATTTT.

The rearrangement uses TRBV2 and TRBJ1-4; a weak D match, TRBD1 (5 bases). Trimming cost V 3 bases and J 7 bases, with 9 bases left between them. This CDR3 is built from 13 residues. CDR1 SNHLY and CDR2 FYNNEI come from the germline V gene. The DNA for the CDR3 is TGTGCCAGCAGTGACGCGGGGGTTGAAAAACTGTTTTTT. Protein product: CASSDAGVEKLFF.

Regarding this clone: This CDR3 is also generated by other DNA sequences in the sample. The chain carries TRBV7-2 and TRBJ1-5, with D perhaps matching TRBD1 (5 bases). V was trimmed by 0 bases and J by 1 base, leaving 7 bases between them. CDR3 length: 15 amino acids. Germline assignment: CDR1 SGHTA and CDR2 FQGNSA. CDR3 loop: CASSLAGGSNQPQHF. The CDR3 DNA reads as TGTGCCAGCAGCTTAGCGGGGGGAAGCAATCAGCCCCAGCATTTT.

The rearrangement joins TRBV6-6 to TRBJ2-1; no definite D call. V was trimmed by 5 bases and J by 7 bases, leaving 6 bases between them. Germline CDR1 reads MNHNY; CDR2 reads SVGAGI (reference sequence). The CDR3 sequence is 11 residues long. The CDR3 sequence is CASSPVNEQFF. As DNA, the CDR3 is TGTGCCAGCAGTCCGGTAAATGAGCAGTTCTTC.

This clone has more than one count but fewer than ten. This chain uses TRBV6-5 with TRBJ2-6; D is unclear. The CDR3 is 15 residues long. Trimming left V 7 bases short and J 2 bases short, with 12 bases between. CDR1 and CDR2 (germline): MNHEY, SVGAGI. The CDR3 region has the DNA TGTGCCAGCACCCTGGGCGTACCTGGGGCCAACGTCCTGACTTTC. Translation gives CASTLGVPGANVLTF.

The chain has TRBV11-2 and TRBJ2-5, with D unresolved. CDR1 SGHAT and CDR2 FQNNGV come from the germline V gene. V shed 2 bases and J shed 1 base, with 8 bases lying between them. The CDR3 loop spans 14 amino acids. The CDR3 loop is CASSLTPFQETQYF. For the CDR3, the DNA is TGTGCCAGCAGCTTAACACCCTTCCAAGAGACCCAGTACTTC.

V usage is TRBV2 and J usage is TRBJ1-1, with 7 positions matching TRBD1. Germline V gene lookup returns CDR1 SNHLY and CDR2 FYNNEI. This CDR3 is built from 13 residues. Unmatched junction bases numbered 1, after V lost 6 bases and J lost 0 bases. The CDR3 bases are TGTGCCAGCAGGGGACAGTTGAACACTGAAGCTTTCTTT. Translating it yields CASRGQLNTEAFF.